This T cell receptor (beta chain) was captured by sequencing in a study of cytomegalovirus exposure and HLA in healthy donors. Study information: Within the Caucasian-associated ancestry cluster were approximately 77% of the 398 genotyped donors.

Study findings and constraints: When a later analysis was performed, an Asian-associated ancestry cluster reportedly had fewer N-insertions than the roughly 690-donor mean. Later analysis identified about 17,000 TCR beta sequences associated with HLA alleles, using a false discovery rate threshold of 0.05.

Of note for this clone: Its target is unknown.

V shed 5 bases and J shed 1 base, with 11 bases lying between them. The length of the CDR3 is 14 residues. Germline values: CDR1 SGHTA, CDR2 FQGTGA. In the PCR, 60 Vbeta and 13 Jbeta primers were used. Clones were sequenced by immunoSEQ multiplex PCR, and TCRdb holds only the in-frame ones, with some missing. There are 150,000 to 200,000 clones in the sample; roughly 80% occur only once, and about 2.6% lies in the top ten. Source material: PBMCs. The chain carries TRBV7-3 and TRBJ2-5; a weak D match, TRBD2 (7 bases). The clonotype originates from a woman in her fifties or sixties in good health and CMV-seropositive. The CDR3 here is CASSAGGPQETQYF. The CDR3 nucleotides are TGTGCCAGCAGCGCCGGGGGGCCCCAAGAGACCCAGTACTTC.